This T cell receptor (beta chain) was sequenced in a study of blood T cell repertoires in COVID-19. The ends lost 5 bases at V and 2 bases at J; junction bases unmatched: 9. The CDR3 consists of 17 residues. CDR1 ENHRY and CDR2 SYGVKD come from the germline V gene. The study drew participants aged about 18 to 95 years from fewer than 30 US areas. Sequencing used immunoSEQ multiplex PCR; TCRdb keeps in-frame clones, though not all of them. The table records some 200,000 clones, 65% to 85% of them present only once. The TCR comes from a woman between 35 and 50 years old with acute COVID-19. The J gene is TRBJ1-5, the V gene TRBV10-3; 10 bases align to TRBD1. Sequences were obtained from PBMCs or T cells enriched from blood (not recorded which). CDR3 in DNA: TGTGCCATCAGTCCCAATCCCGGGACAGGGGGCAATCAGCCCCAGCATTTT. Translated: CAISPNPGTGGNQPQHF.